These T cell receptor beta chains were read from a single sample in a study of blood T cell repertoires in COVID-19. Sequencing was performed with immunoSEQ multiplex PCR; in TCRdb, only in-frame clones are kept and a portion is missing. The sample yields about 60,000 clones, roughly 80% seen once. Sequencing input: PBMCs or T cells enriched from blood (not recorded which). Source of these receptors: a woman in her thirties or forties with acute COVID-19. Both conserved end residues are part of each CDR3. A D gene is named only where the DNA matches it firmly. Rows may omit the clone size; those that give it use once, few, many or a size class.

j_gene: TRBJ2-1; len: 14; v_gene: TRBV10-1; abundance: NA; d_gene: TRBD2; CDR3aa: CASSVRGRDNEQFF; CDR3nt: TGCGCCAGCAGTGTACGGGGGAGGGACAATGAGCAGTTCTTC
j_gene: TRBJ2-1; len: 13; v_gene: TRBV12-3/TRBV12-4; abundance: few; d_gene: NA; CDR3aa: CATLALSYNEQFF; CDR3nt: TGTGCCACCCTAGCGTTATCCTACAATGAGCAGTTCTTC
j_gene: TRBJ1-3; len: 15; v_gene: TRBV5-5; abundance: NA; d_gene: NA; CDR3aa: CASSFQGAAGNTIYF; CDR3nt: TGTGCCAGCAGCTTTCAGGGTGCTGCCGGAAACACCATATATTTT
j_gene: TRBJ1-4; len: 12; v_gene: TRBV24-1; abundance: NA; d_gene: NA; CDR3aa: CATSSVTGKLFF; CDR3nt: TGTGCCACCAGCTCGGTGACTGGAAAACTGTTTTTT
j_gene: TRBJ1-2; len: 13; v_gene: TRBV28; abundance: NA; d_gene: TRBD1; CDR3aa: CASGEGQDYGYTF; CDR3nt: TGTGCCAGTGGCGAGGGACAGGACTATGGCTACACCTTC
j_gene: TRBJ1-5; len: 15; v_gene: TRBV4-1; abundance: once; d_gene: NA; CDR3aa: CASSPEGVGDQPQHF; CDR3nt: TGCGCCAGCAGCCCGGAAGGGGTAGGGGATCAGCCCCAGCATTTT
j_gene: TRBJ2-2; len: 12; v_gene: TRBV29-1; abundance: NA; d_gene: NA; CDR3aa: CSVGSGHGELFF; CDR3nt: TGCAGCGTCGGATCGGGTCACGGGGAGCTGTTTTTT
j_gene: TRBJ2-1; len: 12; v_gene: TRBV5-4; abundance: NA; d_gene: NA; CDR3aa: CASISGDNEQFF; CDR3nt: TGTGCCAGCATTTCAGGGGACAATGAGCAGTTCTTC
j_gene: TRBJ2-7; len: 13; v_gene: TRBV6-5; abundance: NA; d_gene: TRBD2; CDR3aa: CASGLADSYEQYF; CDR3nt: TGTGCCAGCGGACTAGCGGACTCCTACGAGCAGTACTTC
j_gene: TRBJ2-7; len: 15; v_gene: TRBV6-1; abundance: once; d_gene: NA; CDR3aa: CASSSPTLNGYEQYF; CDR3nt: TGTGCCAGCAGCTCCCCGACTTTAAATGGCTACGAGCAGTACTTC
j_gene: TRBJ1-5; len: 15; v_gene: TRBV5-8; abundance: NA; d_gene: NA; CDR3aa: CASSSDTRGNQPQHF; CDR3nt: TGTGCCAGCAGCTCGGATACCAGAGGGAATCAGCCCCAGCATTTT
j_gene: TRBJ1-6; len: 15; v_gene: TRBV5-1; abundance: NA; d_gene: TRBD1; CDR3aa: CASSLLDRGPSPLHF; CDR3nt: TGCGCCAGCAGCCTACTCGACAGGGGGCCTTCACCCCTCCACTTT
j_gene: TRBJ2-1; len: 17; v_gene: TRBV5-1; abundance: NA; d_gene: TRBD2; CDR3aa: CASSLGQVTSGVDEQFF; CDR3nt: TGCGCCAGCAGCTTGGGACAAGTGACTAGCGGGGTGGATGAGCAGTTCTTC
j_gene: TRBJ2-7; len: 17; v_gene: TRBV5-1; abundance: NA; d_gene: TRBD1; CDR3aa: CASSLSPHGTGVYEQYF; CDR3nt: TGCGCCAGCAGCTTGTCCCCCCACGGGACAGGCGTCTACGAGCAGTACTTC
j_gene: TRBJ2-1; len: 17; v_gene: TRBV5-6; abundance: few; d_gene: TRBD2; CDR3aa: CASSPERRAGGYNEQFF; CDR3nt: TGTGCCAGCAGCCCCGAACGTAGGGCGGGGGGATACAATGAGCAGTTCTTC
j_gene: TRBJ1-5; len: 16; v_gene: TRBV7-9; abundance: NA; d_gene: NA; CDR3aa: CASSLEGEGGNQPQHF; CDR3nt: TGTGCCAGCAGCTTAGAAGGCGAGGGGGGCAATCAGCCCCAGCATTTT
j_gene: TRBJ2-6; len: 19; v_gene: TRBV28; abundance: NA; d_gene: NA; CDR3aa: CASSSRQSPRPSGANVLTF; CDR3nt: TGTGCCAGCAGTTCCCGACAGTCACCGCGCCCCTCTGGGGCCAACGTCCTGACTTTC
j_gene: TRBJ2-3; len: 15; v_gene: TRBV24-1; abundance: NA; d_gene: NA; CDR3aa: CATSGLETGTDTQYF; CDR3nt: TGTGCCACCAGTGGACTAGAGACGGGCACAGATACGCAGTATTTT
j_gene: TRBJ2-3; len: 15; v_gene: TRBV9; abundance: NA; d_gene: NA; CDR3aa: CASSVAGTMADTQYF; CDR3nt: TGTGCCAGCAGCGTAGCCGGGACAATGGCAGATACGCAGTATTTT
j_gene: TRBJ2-5; len: 14; v_gene: TRBV5-1; abundance: NA; d_gene: NA; CDR3aa: CASSRYQGQETQYF; CDR3nt: TGCGCCAGCAGCCGATACCAGGGTCAGGAGACCCAGTACTTC
j_gene: TRBJ1-1; len: 15; v_gene: TRBV13; abundance: NA; d_gene: NA; CDR3aa: CASSSQRSGATEAFF; CDR3nt: TGTGCCAGCAGCTCCCAACGCTCTGGGGCCACTGAAGCTTTCTTT
j_gene: TRBJ2-5; len: 18; v_gene: TRBV15; abundance: NA; d_gene: NA; CDR3aa: CATSRDLGTSLNQETQYF; CDR3nt: TGTGCCACCAGCAGAGATCTCGGCACTAGCCTCAACCAAGAGACCCAGTACTTC
j_gene: TRBJ2-2; len: 15; v_gene: TRBV7-7; abundance: NA; d_gene: NA; CDR3aa: CASSLVPTATGELFF; CDR3nt: TGTGCCAGCAGCTTAGTCCCTACAGCCACCGGGGAGCTGTTTTTT
j_gene: TRBJ2-4; len: 11; v_gene: TRBV5-6; abundance: NA; d_gene: TRBD1; CDR3aa: CASSQGDIQYF; CDR3nt: TGTGCCAGCAGTCAGGGGGACATTCAGTACTTC
j_gene: TRBJ2-1; len: 17; v_gene: TRBV3-1/TRBV3-2; abundance: NA; d_gene: TRBD2; CDR3aa: CASSLPLGTSGEVEQFF; CDR3nt: TGTGCCAGCAGCCTCCCTTTGGGGACTAGCGGGGAGGTTGAGCAGTTCTTC
j_gene: TRBJ1-1; len: 12; v_gene: TRBV6-5; abundance: NA; d_gene: NA; CDR3aa: CASSPGFTEAFF; CDR3nt: TGTGCCAGCAGCCCAGGGTTTACTGAAGCTTTCTTT
j_gene: TRBJ2-2; len: 15; v_gene: TRBV10-3; abundance: once; d_gene: NA; CDR3aa: CAISESGAGPGELFF; CDR3nt: TGTGCCATCAGTGAGTCGGGGGCTGGACCCGGGGAGCTGTTTTTT
j_gene: TRBJ2-7; len: 15; v_gene: TRBV28; abundance: few; d_gene: TRBD2; CDR3aa: CASSARTSGLGEQYF; CDR3nt: TGTGCCAGCAGTGCCCGGACTAGCGGCCTAGGGGAGCAGTACTTC
j_gene: TRBJ2-5; len: 15; v_gene: TRBV11-2; abundance: NA; d_gene: NA; CDR3aa: CASSLWGAIGETQYF; CDR3nt: TGTGCCAGCAGCTTATGGGGCGCCATCGGAGAGACCCAGTACTTC
j_gene: TRBJ2-1; len: 17; v_gene: TRBV27; abundance: few; d_gene: TRBD1; CDR3aa: CASSLSGGTGRYNEQFF; CDR3nt: TGTGCCAGCAGTTTATCAGGGGGGACAGGGAGGTACAATGAGCAGTTCTTC
j_gene: TRBJ1-6; len: 17; v_gene: TRBV27; abundance: NA; d_gene: NA; CDR3aa: CASSSQPQGSYNSPLHF; CDR3nt: TGTGCCAGCAGTTCCCAACCGCAGGGTTCCTATAATTCACCCCTCCACTTT
j_gene: TRBJ2-1; len: 16; v_gene: TRBV19; abundance: NA; d_gene: NA; CDR3aa: CASSISRQAPYNEQFF; CDR3nt: TGTGCCAGTAGTATAAGCAGACAGGCGCCCTACAATGAGCAGTTCTTC
j_gene: TRBJ1-5; len: 15; v_gene: TRBV27; abundance: NA; d_gene: NA; CDR3aa: CASSLTWQANQPQHF; CDR3nt: TGTGCCAGCAGTTTAACATGGCAGGCCAATCAGCCCCAGCATTTT
j_gene: TRBJ2-3; len: 15; v_gene: TRBV11-2; abundance: NA; d_gene: TRBD1; CDR3aa: CASSLLTGPTDTQYF; CDR3nt: TGTGCCAGCAGCTTGTTGACAGGGCCCACAGATACGCAGTATTTT
j_gene: TRBJ1-2; len: 15; v_gene: TRBV27; abundance: once; d_gene: TRBD1; CDR3aa: CASRYWRQGAGGYTF; CDR3nt: TGTGCCAGCCGCTATTGGAGACAGGGGGCGGGTGGCTACACCTTC
j_gene: TRBJ2-1; len: 14; v_gene: TRBV2; abundance: NA; d_gene: TRBD2; CDR3aa: CASNRLAGGNEQFF; CDR3nt: TGTGCCAGCAACCGACTAGCGGGGGGGAATGAGCAGTTCTTC
j_gene: TRBJ1-1; len: 12; v_gene: TRBV27; abundance: NA; d_gene: NA; CDR3aa: CASSTGFTEAFF; CDR3nt: TGTGCCAGCAGTACGGGGTTCACTGAAGCTTTCTTT
j_gene: TRBJ2-3; len: 16; v_gene: TRBV7-3; abundance: NA; d_gene: TRBD2; CDR3aa: CASSPGAGGPRDTQYF; CDR3nt: TGTGCCAGCAGTCCTGGGGCGGGAGGGCCGCGGGATACGCAGTATTTT
j_gene: TRBJ2-7; len: 14; v_gene: TRBV3-1/TRBV3-2; abundance: NA; d_gene: TRBD1; CDR3aa: CASSRDRYSYEQYF; CDR3nt: TGTGCCAGCAGCCGGGACAGATATTCCTACGAGCAGTACTTC
j_gene: TRBJ2-1; len: 15; v_gene: TRBV6-4; abundance: NA; d_gene: TRBD1; CDR3aa: CASSVTHRNRGEQFF; CDR3nt: TGTGCCAGCAGTGTAACCCACCGGAACAGGGGGGAGCAGTTCTTC
j_gene: TRBJ1-2; len: 11; v_gene: TRBV10-3; abundance: once; d_gene: TRBD1; CDR3aa: CAIYRGGGYTF; CDR3nt: TGTGCCATCTACAGGGGGGGTGGCTACACCTTC
j_gene: TRBJ2-1; len: 13; v_gene: TRBV7-9; abundance: NA; d_gene: NA; CDR3aa: CASSLVSVAEQFF; CDR3nt: TGTGCCAGCAGCTTGGTTAGCGTGGCTGAGCAGTTCTTC